The sequence of this TCR beta chain was determined in a study of blood T cell repertoires in COVID-19. About the research overall: In each case, the material was cDNA or gDNA derived from T cells, B-cell-depleted T cells, or PBMCs.

Authors' analysis steps: From reference gene primer amplification, estimates of nucleated cell counts were derived. TCRdb keeps only in-frame clones here, not all; method: immunoSEQ multiplex PCR. V, J and clone size were drawn from that table, and D and trimming were deduced from the DNA. The sample lists 98,000 or so clones; about two thirds were seen once. The V end was cut by 6 bases, the J end by 3 bases, with 15 bases between. CDR1 is SGHDT and CDR2 is YYEEEE in the germline V gene. There are 14 residues in the CDR3. The rearrangement links TRBV5-6 to TRBJ2-5, with D tentatively TRBD2 (5 bases). Sequenced sample: peripheral blood. This clonotype was sampled from a woman in her forties with acute or convalescent COVID-19. The CDR3 DNA reads as TGTGCCAGCACCTGGGTGGGAGCTGAAGAGACCCAGTACTTC. Protein: CASTWVGAEETQYF.